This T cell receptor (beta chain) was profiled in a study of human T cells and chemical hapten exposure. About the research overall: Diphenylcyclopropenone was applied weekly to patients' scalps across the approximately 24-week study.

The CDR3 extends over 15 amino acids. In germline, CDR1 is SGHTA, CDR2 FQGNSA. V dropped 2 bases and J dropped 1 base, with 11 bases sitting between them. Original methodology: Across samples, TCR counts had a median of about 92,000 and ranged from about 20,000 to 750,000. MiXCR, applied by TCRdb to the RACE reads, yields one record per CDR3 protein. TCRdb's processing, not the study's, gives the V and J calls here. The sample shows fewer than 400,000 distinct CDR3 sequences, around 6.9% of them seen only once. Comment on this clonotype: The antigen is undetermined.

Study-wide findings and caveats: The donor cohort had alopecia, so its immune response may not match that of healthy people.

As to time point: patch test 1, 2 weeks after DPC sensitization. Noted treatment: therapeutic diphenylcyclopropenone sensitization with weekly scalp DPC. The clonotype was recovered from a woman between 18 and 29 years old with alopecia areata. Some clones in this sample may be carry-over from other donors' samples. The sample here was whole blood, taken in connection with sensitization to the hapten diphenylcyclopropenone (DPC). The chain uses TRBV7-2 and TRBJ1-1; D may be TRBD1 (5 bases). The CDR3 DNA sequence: TGTGCCAGCAGCTTATCTCTACAGGCGAACACTGAAGCTTTCTTT. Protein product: CASSLSLQANTEAFF.